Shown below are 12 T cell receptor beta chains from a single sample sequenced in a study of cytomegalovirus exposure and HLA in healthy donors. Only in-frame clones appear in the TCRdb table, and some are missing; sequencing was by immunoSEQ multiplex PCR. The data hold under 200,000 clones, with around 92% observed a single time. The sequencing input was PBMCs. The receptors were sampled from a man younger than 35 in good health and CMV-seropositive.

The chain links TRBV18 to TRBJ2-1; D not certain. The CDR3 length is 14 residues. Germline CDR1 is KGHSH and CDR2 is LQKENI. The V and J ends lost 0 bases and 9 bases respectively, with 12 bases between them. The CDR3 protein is CASSPPSPGSEQFF. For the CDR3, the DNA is TGTGCCAGCTCACCACCTAGTCCGGGTAGTGAGCAGTTCTTC.

The CDR3 bases are TGTGCCAGCAGTCCCCGGGACAGGGGGCCTTTTTACGAGCAGTACTTC. Amino acids: CASSPRDRGPFYEQYF. J is TRBJ2-7 and V is TRBV6-6, with 12 bases identical to TRBD1. Germline V gene lookup returns CDR1 MNHNY and CDR2 SVGAGI (reference sequence). J lost 4 bases, V lost 5 bases, and 9 bases had no gene match. CDR3 length: 16 amino acids.

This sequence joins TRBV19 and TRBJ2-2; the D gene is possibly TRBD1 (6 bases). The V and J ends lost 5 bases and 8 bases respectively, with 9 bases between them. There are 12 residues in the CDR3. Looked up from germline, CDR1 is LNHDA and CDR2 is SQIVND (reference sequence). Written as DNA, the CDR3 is TGTGCCAGTAGTTCAGGGGTGGGGGAGCTGTTTTTT. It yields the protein CASSSGVGELFF.

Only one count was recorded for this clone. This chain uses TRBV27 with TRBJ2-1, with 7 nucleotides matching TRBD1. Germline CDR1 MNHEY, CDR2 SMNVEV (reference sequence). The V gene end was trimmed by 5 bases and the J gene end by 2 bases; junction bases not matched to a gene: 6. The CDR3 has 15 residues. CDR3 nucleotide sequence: TGTGCCAGCAGTCCCCCGGACAGGACCTACAATGAGCAGTTCTTC. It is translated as CASSPPDRTYNEQFF.

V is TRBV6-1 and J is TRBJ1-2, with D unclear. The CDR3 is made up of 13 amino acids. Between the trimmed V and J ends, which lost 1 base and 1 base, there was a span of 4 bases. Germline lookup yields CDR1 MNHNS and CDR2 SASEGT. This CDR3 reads CASSEVLNYGYTF. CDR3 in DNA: TGTGCCAGCAGTGAAGTACTTAACTATGGCTACACCTTC.

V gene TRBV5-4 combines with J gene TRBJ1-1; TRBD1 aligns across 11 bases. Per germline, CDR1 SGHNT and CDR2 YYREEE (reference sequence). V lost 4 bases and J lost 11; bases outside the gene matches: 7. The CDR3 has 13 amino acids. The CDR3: CASSLGQGEEAFF. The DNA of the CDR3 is TGTGCCAGCAGCCTGGGACAGGGGGAGGAGGCTTTCTTT.

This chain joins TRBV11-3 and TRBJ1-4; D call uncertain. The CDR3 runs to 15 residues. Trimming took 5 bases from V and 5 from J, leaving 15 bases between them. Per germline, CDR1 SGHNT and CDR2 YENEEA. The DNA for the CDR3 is TGTGCCAGCAGCCGAGGCGGCCGTCGAAATGAAAAACTGTTTTTT. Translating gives CASSRGGRRNEKLFF.

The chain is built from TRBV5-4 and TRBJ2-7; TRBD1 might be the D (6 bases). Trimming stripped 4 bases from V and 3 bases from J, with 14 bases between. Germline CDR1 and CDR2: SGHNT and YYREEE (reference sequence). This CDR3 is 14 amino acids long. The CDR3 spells CASSLGQYHYEQYF. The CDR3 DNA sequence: TGTGCCAGCAGCCTCGGACAGTATCACTACGAGCAGTACTTC.

The CDR3 region is CAWRPGVIGNTIYF. CDR3 DNA sequence: TGTGCCTGGAGGCCCGGGGTAATTGGAAACACCATATATTTT. V and J are TRBV30 and TRBJ1-3, with no clear D. V lost 3 bases and J 3 bases, leaving 12 bases between the germline ends. This CDR3 region has 14 residues. Germline V gene data show CDR1 as GTSNPN and CDR2 as SVGIG (reference sequence). Variable domain in full (rest from reference TRBV30 and TRBJ1-3): SQTIHQWPATLVQPVGSPLSLECTVEGTSNPNLYWYRQAAGRGLQLLFYSVGIGQISSEVPQNLSASRPQDRQFILSSKKLLLSDSGFYLCAWRPGVIGNTIYFGEGSWLTVV.

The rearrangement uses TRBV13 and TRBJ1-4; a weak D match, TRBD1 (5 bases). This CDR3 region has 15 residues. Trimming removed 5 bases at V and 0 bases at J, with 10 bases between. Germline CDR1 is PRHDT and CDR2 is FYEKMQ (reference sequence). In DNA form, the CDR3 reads TGTGCCAGCAGCGTAAGGGGTCCAACTAATGAAAAACTGTTTTTT. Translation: CASSVRGPTNEKLFF.

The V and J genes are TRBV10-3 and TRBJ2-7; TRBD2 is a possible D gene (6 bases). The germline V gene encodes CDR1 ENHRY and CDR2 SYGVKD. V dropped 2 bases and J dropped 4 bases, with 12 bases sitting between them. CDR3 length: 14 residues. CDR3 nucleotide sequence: TGTGCCATCAGTGAGGGGAATCTAGCGTACGAGCAGTACTTC. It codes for CAISEGNLAYEQYF.

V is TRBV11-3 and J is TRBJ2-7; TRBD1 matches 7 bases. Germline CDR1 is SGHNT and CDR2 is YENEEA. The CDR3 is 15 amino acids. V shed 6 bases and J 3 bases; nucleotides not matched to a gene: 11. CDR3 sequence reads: CASSYRGGLLYEQYF. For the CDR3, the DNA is TGTGCCAGCAGTTACAGGGGCGGCCTTCTCTACGAGCAGTACTTC.